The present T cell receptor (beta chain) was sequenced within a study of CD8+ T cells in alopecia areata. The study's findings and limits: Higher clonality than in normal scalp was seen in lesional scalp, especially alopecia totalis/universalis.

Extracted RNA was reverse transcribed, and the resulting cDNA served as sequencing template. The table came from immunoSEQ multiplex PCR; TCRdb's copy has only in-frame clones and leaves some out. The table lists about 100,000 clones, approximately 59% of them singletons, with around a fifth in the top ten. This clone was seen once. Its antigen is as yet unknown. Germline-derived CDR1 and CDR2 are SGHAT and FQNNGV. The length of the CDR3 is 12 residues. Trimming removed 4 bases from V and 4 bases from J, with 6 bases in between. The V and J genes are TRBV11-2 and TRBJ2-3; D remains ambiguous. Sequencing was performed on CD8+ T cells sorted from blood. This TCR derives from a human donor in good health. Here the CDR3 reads CASSSVPDTQYF. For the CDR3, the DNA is TGTGCCAGCAGCTCAGTCCCAGATACGCAGTATTTT. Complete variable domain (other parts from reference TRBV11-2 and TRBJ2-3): EAGVAQSPRYKIIEKRQSVAFWCNPISGHATLYWYQQILGQGPKLLIQFQNNGVVDDSQLPKDRFSAERLKGVDSTLKIQPAKLEDSAVYLCASSSVPDTQYFGPGTRLTVL.